This is a list of T cell receptor beta chains from one sample in a study of blood T cells in healthy people across ages. TCRdb called the 5' RACE reads again in MiXCR, with one record for every CDR3 protein. The sample lists 700,000 or so distinct CDR3 sequences, 22% occurring once. Sequenced sample: blood. Receptors originate from a man between 65 and 79 years old in good health. Each CDR3 is given without its conserved first and last residue.

TRBJ1-1 TRBV6-6 ASSPEGFKAF
TRBJ2-7 TRBV12-3/TRBV12-4 ASSLQGFYEQY
TRBJ2-5 TRBV28 AARGSETQY
TRBJ2-3 TRBV2 ASTVTFYTQY
- TRBV20-1 SARRLAGGTYEQY
TRBJ1-1 TRBV6-5 ASSYTQGPNTEAF
TRBJ2-3 TRBV20-1 SARETGGSTDTQY
TRBJ2-1 TRBV6-5 ASSKGAYEQF
TRBJ2-5 TRBV7-2 ASSLAGSGETQY
TRBJ1-2 TRBV6-5 ASSYQGGGYT
TRBJ2-5 TRBV7-2 ASSLGGTGQETQY
- TRBV10-3 AISESGTGHEQF
TRBJ1-1 TRBV7-9 ASSLSSGATEAF
TRBJ1-1 TRBV20-1 SARVLGYTEAS
TRBJ1-1 TRBV27 ASSFVGVPPRRNTEAF
TRBJ1-1 TRBV19 ASHPTGGGRRTEAF
TRBJ1-5 TRBV6-5 ASSPDRVNQPQH
TRBJ2-1 TRBV4-1 ASRNDYNEQF
TRBJ1-1 TRBV6-5 ASRRDGFF
TRBJ2-1 TRBV5-1 ASSPGNHEQF
TRBJ1-2 TRBV7-9 ASSSTREGGYT
TRBJ2-7 TRBV5-1 ASSIRQGAQSGYEQY
TRBJ2-1 TRBV9 ASSQSGLAGLGEQF
TRBJ2-7 TRBV6-5 ASSLQGLAGSYEQY
TRBJ2-3 TRBV7-3 ASSSLTRLGTQY